What follows are 2 T cell receptor beta chains derived from one specimen sequenced in a study of T cell responses to AZD1222 COVID-19 vaccine. Only in-frame clones appear in the TCRdb table, and some are missing; sequencing was by immunoSEQ multiplex PCR. The data contain roughly 160,000 clones, almost 90% of them singletons. The specimen was peripheral blood, collected on day 0 of AZD1222 vaccination. All receptors derive from an adult in good health.

This chain uses TRBV2 with TRBJ2-5; D call uncertain. Germline loops: CDR1 SNHLY, CDR2 FYNNEI. CDR3 length equals 12 residues. Trimming removed 6 bases at V and 9 bases at J, with 14 bases between. The CDR3 loop reads CASRMPESAQYF. The DNA for the CDR3 is TGTGCCAGCAGGATGCCCGAATCGGCCCAGTACTTC.

The V call is TRBV6-1, the J call TRBJ1-2; perhaps TRBD1 as D (5 bases). Germline-derived CDR1 and CDR2 are MNHNS and SASEGT. This CDR3 is 13 amino acids long. Trimming pared 0 bases from V and 8 bases from J, leaving 10 bases between. DNA for the CDR3: TGTGCCAGCAGTGAAGCGGCAGGGTGGGGCTACACCTTC. Protein: CASSEAAGWGYTF.